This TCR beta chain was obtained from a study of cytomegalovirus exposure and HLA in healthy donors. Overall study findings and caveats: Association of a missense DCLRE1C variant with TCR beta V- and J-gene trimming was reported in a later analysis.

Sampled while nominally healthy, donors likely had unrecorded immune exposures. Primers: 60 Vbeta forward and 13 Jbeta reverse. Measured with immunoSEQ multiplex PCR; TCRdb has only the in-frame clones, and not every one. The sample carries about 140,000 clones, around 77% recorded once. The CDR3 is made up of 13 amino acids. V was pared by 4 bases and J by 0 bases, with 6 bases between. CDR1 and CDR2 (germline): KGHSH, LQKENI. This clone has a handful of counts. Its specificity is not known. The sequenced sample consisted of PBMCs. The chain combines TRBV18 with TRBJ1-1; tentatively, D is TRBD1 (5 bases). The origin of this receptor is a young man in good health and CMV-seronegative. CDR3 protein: CASSQGMNTEAFF. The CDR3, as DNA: TGTGCCAGCTCACAGGGGATGAACACTGAAGCTTTCTTT. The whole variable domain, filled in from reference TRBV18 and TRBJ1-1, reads NAGVMQNPRHLVRRRGQEARLRCSPMKGHSHVYWYRQLPEEGLKFMVYLQKENIIDESGMPKERFSAEFPKEGPSILRIQQVVRGDSAAYFCASSQGMNTEAFFGQGTRLTVV.